This T cell receptor beta chain derives from a study of T-cell memory formation after mild COVID-19. TCRdb passed the 5' RACE reads through MiXCR, listing each CDR3 protein once. The sample records fewer than 60,000 distinct CDR3 sequences, around 10% being singletons. In this sample, this clonotype turned up many times. Its specificity is unknown. Study-level points and caveats: SARS-CoV-2 specificity of second-wave clones peaking day 37 was unconfirmed. That cross-reactive memory joined was suggested by some responding clones appearing in pre-infection memory.

Sequencing was done on a sample of PBMCs or a T cell subset sorted from them (not recorded which). This TCR was recovered from a man younger than 35 who had mild COVID-19 (a few samples of this study predate the infection). Cell type and time point are not known.

The CDR3 nucleotides read TGTGCCAGCAGGAGCCTCAGGGGGAGCACCGGGGAGCTGTTTTTT. Amino acid sequence: CASRSLRGSTGELFF. The chain joins TRBV28 to TRBJ2-2; 7 bases are a match to TRBD1. Germline-derived CDR1 and CDR2 are MDHEN and SYDVKM. The CDR3 runs 15 residues. J lost 4 bases, V lost 6 bases, and 8 bases had no gene match.